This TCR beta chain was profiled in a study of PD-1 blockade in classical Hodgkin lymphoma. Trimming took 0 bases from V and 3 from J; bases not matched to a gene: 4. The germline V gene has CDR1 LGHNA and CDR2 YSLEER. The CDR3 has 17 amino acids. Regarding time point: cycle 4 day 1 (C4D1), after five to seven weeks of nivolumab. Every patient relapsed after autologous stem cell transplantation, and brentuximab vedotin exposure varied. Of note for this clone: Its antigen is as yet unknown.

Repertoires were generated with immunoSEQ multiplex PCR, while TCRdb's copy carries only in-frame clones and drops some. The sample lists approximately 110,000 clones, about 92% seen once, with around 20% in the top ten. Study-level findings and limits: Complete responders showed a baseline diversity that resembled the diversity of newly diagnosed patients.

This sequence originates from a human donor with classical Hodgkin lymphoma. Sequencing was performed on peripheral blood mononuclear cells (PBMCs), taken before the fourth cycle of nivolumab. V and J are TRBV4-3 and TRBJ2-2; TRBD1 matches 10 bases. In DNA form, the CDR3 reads TGCGCCAGCAGCCAAGAGGGGGACAGGGGTCACACCGGGGAGCTGTTTTTT. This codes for CASSQEGDRGHTGELFF.